The 10 T cell receptor beta chains presented below share a single source sample, sequenced in a study of blood T cell repertoires in COVID-19. Sequenced by immunoSEQ multiplex PCR; TCRdb stores in-frame clones only, minus some. Of around 470,000 clones listed, 90% are singletons. The source material was PBMCs or T cells enriched from blood (not recorded which). The receptor source for this set is a man aged 18 to 30 who had recovered from COVID-19.

This chain uses TRBV4-1 with TRBJ1-2, with D unresolved. The CDR3 has 14 residues. Germline-derived CDR1 and CDR2 are MGHRA and YSYEKL. V was trimmed by 1 base and J by 7 bases, leaving 13 bases between them. CDR3 DNA: TGCGCCAGCAGCCAAGTTAGCGTGGCACTTGGCTACACCTTC. It yields the protein CASSQVSVALGYTF.

In regard to this clone: Mismatch with germline at one junction end may stem from a read error. V is TRBV6-1 and J is TRBJ2-7; TRBD2 agrees at 8 bases. CDR3 length: 12 amino acids. Per germline, CDR1 MNHNS and CDR2 SASEGT. The DNA of the CDR3 is TGTGCCAGCAGTGACGCGGGAGGCCCGTATAACTTC. The encoded protein is CASSDAGGPYNF.

About this clone itself: At one of its ends the junction is not consistent with the germline gene, which may arise from a read error. The chain is built from TRBV27 and TRBJ1-4; weak D call: TRBD1 (5 bases). CDR3 size: 14 residues. Germline V CDR1 and CDR2: MNHEY, SMNVEV (reference sequence). The CDR3 nucleotides read TGTGCCAGCAGTTTAAAAGGGGTAAATGGAAAACTGTTTTTT. Translating gives CASSLKGVNGKLFF.

The chain has TRBV2 and TRBJ1-1; TRBD1 matches at 8 bases. From germline, CDR1 is SNHLY and CDR2 FYNNEI. CDR3 size: 13 residues. The trim removed 7 bases at V and 7 bases at J, leaving 8 bases unmatched. CDR3 region: CASTWTGPDEAFF. The CDR3 coding sequence is TGTGCCAGCACGTGGACAGGGCCGGATGAAGCTTTCTTT.

The V call is TRBV9, the J call TRBJ1-2; D remains ambiguous. Looked up from germline, CDR1 is SGDLS and CDR2 is YYNGEE. This CDR3 is built from 15 residues. V gave up 3 bases and J gave up 4 bases, with 16 bases separating them. The chain's CDR3 is CASSGSPGFAYGYTF. CDR3 DNA sequence: TGTGCCAGCAGCGGATCCCCGGGGTTTGCCTATGGCTACACCTTC.

The rearrangement uses TRBV28 and TRBJ1-2, with D perhaps matching TRBD1 (6 bases). Germline CDR1 reads MDHEN; CDR2 reads SYDVKM. The CDR3 totals 12 residues. Deletions cut 7 bases from V and 6 bases from J, with 12 bases between. CDR3 sequence (DNA): TGTGCCAGCACCCGCCAGGGGAATGGCTACACCTTC. It specifies CASTRQGNGYTF.

The J gene is TRBJ1-3, the V gene TRBV5-4; no reliable D call. Germline CDR1 SGHNT, CDR2 YYREEE (reference sequence). Trimming cost V 4 bases and J 5 bases, with 4 bases left between them. There are 11 residues in the CDR3. CDR3 region: CASSDRNTIYF. In DNA form, the CDR3 reads TGTGCCAGCAGCGACAGAAACACCATATATTTT.

The rearrangement links TRBV29-1 to TRBJ1-1; perhaps TRBD1 as D (6 bases). The CDR3 sequence is 14 residues long. V was trimmed by 7 bases and J by 0 bases, leaving 15 bases between them. Germline V gene data show CDR1 as SQVTM and CDR2 as ANQGSEA. CDR3 amino acids: CSAADSYMNTEAFF. In DNA form, the CDR3 reads TGCAGCGCCGCGGACAGTTACATGAACACTGAAGCTTTCTTT.

The chain carries TRBV9 and TRBJ1-4, with TRBD1 matching over 10 bases. Germline V gene sequence: CDR1 SGDLS, CDR2 YYNGEE. After removal of 2 bases from V and 3 bases from J, the junction contained 1 base not matched to a gene. The CDR3 consists of 15 residues. The chain's CDR3 is CASSVGQGANEKLFF. The CDR3 DNA is TGTGCCAGCAGCGTCGGACAGGGGGCTAATGAAAAACTGTTTTTT.

The chain carries TRBV5-3 and TRBJ2-7; 8 bases are a match to TRBD2. TRBV5-3 carries the ORF label, with uncertain function. The CDR3 is 15 residues long. V was pared by 1 base and J by 5 bases, with 8 bases of the junction left unmatched. The CDR3 loop reads CARSLYDGGANEQYF. CDR3 DNA sequence: TGTGCCAGAAGCTTGTACGACGGGGGGGCGAACGAGCAGTACTTC.